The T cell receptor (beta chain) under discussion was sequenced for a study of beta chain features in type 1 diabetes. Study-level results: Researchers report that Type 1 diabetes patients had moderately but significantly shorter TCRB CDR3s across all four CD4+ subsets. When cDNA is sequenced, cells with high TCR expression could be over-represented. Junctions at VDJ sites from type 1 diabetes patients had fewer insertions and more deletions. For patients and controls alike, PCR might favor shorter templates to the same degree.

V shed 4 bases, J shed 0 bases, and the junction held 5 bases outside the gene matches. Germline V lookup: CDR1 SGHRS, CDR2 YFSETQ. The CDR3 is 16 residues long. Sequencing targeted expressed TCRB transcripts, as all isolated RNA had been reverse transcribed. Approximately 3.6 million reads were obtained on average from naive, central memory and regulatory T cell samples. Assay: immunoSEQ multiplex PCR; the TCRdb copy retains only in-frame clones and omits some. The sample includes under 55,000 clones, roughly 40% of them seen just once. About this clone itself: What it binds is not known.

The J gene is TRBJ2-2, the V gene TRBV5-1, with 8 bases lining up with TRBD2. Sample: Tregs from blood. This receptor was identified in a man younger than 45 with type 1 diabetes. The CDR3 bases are TGCGCCAGCAGCCCGGGAGGGGATTCGAACACCGGGGAGCTGTTTTTT. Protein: CASSPGGDSNTGELFF.